This T cell receptor (beta chain) was identified during a study of early T cells in non-severe SARS-CoV-2 infection. One entry per CDR3 protein, called by TCRdb with MiXCR from the 5' RACE reads. The repertoire holds 32,000 or so distinct CDR3 sequences, with over 4.5% as singletons. The source is an adult who was a healthcare worker with PCR-confirmed SARS-CoV-2 infection or an uninfected control (not recorded which). Sequencing was performed on whole blood.

The DNA of the CDR3 is TGCGCCAGCAGCCAAGATTCGCGGGGTGGGAGAGAGACCCAGTACTTC. Amino acids: CASSQDSRGGRETQYF. The V and J genes are TRBV4-3 and TRBJ2-5, with D possibly TRBD2 on 6 matching bases. The CDR3 is 16 residues long. The V gene lost 0 bases and the J gene lost 4 bases, with 15 bases spanning the gap. Germline V gene data show CDR1 as LGHNA and CDR2 as YSLEER.